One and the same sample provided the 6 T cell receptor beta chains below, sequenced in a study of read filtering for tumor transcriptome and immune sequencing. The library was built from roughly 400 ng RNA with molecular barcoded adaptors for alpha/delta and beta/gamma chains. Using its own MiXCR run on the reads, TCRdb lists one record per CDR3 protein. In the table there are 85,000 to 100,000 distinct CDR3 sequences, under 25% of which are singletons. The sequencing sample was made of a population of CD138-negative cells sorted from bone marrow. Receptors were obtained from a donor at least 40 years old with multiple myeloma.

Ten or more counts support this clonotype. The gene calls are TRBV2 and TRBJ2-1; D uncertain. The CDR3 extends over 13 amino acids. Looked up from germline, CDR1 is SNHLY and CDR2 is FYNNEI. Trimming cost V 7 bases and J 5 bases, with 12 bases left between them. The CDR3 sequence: CASIKDPHNEQFF. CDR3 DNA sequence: TGTGCCAGCATTAAGGACCCACACAATGAGCAGTTCTTC.

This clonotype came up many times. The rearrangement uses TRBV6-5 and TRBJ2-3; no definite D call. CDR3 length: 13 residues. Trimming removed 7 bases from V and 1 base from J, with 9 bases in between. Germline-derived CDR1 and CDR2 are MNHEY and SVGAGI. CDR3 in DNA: TGTGCCAGCACCCGTCAGGGCACAGATACGCAGTATTTT. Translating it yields CASTRQGTDTQYF.

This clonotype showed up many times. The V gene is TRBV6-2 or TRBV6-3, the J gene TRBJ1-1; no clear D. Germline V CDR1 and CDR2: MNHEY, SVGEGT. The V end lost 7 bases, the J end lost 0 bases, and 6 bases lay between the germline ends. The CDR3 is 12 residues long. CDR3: CASKWVNTEAFF. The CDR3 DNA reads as TGTGCCAGCAAATGGGTGAACACTGAAGCTTTCTTT.

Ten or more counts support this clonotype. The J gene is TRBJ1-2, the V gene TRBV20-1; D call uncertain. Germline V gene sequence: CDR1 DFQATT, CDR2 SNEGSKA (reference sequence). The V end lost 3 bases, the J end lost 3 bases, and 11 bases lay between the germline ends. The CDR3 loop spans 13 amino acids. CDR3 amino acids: CSARHSQDYGYTF. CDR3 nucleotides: TGCAGTGCTAGGCACAGCCAAGACTATGGCTACACCTTC.

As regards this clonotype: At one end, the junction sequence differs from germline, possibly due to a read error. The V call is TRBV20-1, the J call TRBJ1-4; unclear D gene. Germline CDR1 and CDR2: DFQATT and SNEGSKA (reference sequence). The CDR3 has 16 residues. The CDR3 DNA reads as TGCAGTGCTAGTAGGTGGGAGGTGCAGGCCAATGAAAAACTGTATTTT. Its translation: CSASRWEVQANEKLYF.

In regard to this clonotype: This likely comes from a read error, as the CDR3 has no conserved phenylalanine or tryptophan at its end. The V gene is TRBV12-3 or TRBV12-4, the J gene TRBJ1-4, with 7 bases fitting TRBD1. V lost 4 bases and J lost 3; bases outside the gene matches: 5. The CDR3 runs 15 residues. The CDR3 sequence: CASSCTGTANEKLFI. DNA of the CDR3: TGTGCCAGCAGTTGCACCGGGACAGCTAATGAAAAACTGTTTATT.